This T cell receptor (beta chain) was captured by sequencing in a study of OX40 agonist ivuxolimab in advanced cancers. About the full investigation: Ivuxolimab was an agonistic, fully human IgG2 monoclonal antibody directed against OX40 (CD134), a costimulatory receptor. Intravenous ivuxolimab was administered to patients every 2 weeks at six dose levels: 0.01, 0.1, 0.3, 1.5, 3 and 10 mg/kg. Of the roughly 51 patients in dose escalation, 19 had hepatocellular carcinoma, some 15 had melanoma, 9 had renal cell carcinoma and 9 had head and neck cancer. The dose-escalation cohort was approximately 83% male with a mean age of about 60 years, ranging from about 23 to 85. Patients were allowed to have had prior anti-PD-1, anti-PD-L1 or anti-CTLA-4 therapy, and about 40% of the dose-escalation patients had been treated with checkpoint inhibitors. Partial responses occurred in three dose-escalation patients: two with cutaneous melanoma and one with hepatocellular carcinoma. Peripheral TCRbeta sequencing aimed to test whether ivuxolimab altered TCR sequence diversity and caused clonal T-cell expansion. The paper reports the monotherapy dose-escalation portion (N ≈ 50 patients) of the phase I ivuxolimab trial. Paper-wide results and their limitations: In the 0.1-3.0 mg/kg groups, partial responders had among the lowest normalized peripheral clonal expansion, particularly in CD8+ T cells. After ivuxolimab, CD8+ T cells had more expanded clones than CD4+ T cells on average. The antigen specificity of the peripheral T cells that underwent clonal expansion was not determined. Low levels of normalized T-cell clonal expansion were also seen in some nonresponding patients. At doses of 0.1 to 3.0 mg/kg, clonal expansion of both CD4+ and CD8+ blood T cells was observed from baseline to week 6.

Concerning this clone: This clone's antigen is unknown. No quality values exist for individual bases; no much larger clone is one base distant.

Trimming takes 5 bases from V and 0 bases from J, and the germline ends sit 10 bases apart. CDR1 and CDR2 were assigned from the germline V gene as KGHSH and LQKENI. The CDR3 goes from the cysteine to the phenylalanine over 14 residues. The only DNA kept is the CDR3, 42 bases in frame from the first base. Patients with a history of autoimmune disease or receiving systemic immunosuppression were excluded from the trial. Peripheral blood for TCR sequencing was drawn from every dose cohort at baseline, at cycle 4 day 1 and at cycle 7 day 1. Samples were obtained from an open-label, multicenter, first-in-human phase I dose-escalation trial of ivuxolimab. Adults with locally advanced or metastatic melanoma, renal cell carcinoma, hepatocellular carcinoma or head and neck squamous cell carcinoma were enrolled in the trial. Before TCR sequencing, CD4+ and CD8+ T cells were separately sorted from peripheral blood.

To sequence the TCRbeta CDR3 region, genomic DNA was isolated from the sorted cells. TCRbeta CDR3 regions were sequenced using the immunoSEQ Assay. Held by TCRdb, this immuneACCESS table contains in-frame sequences only and omits some clones. Under half of the omission traces to an unresolved V gene where checked; the cause of the rest is unknown. The sample records under 80,000 clones, more than 90% of which are singletons. The top ten constitute 10% of the sample. This clonotype was obtained from an adult with an advanced solid tumor such as melanoma, head and neck, liver or kidney cancer. This receptor chain uses TRBV18 and TRBJ2-5, with the identity of the D gene unclear. Sequenced material: CD4+ or CD8+ T cells sorted from blood, taken in a trial of the OX40 agonist ivuxolimab. The CDR3 in this case is CASSATSYQETQYF. In nucleotides, the sequence is TGTGCCAGCTCAGCAACTTCGTACCAAGAGACCCAGTACTTC.